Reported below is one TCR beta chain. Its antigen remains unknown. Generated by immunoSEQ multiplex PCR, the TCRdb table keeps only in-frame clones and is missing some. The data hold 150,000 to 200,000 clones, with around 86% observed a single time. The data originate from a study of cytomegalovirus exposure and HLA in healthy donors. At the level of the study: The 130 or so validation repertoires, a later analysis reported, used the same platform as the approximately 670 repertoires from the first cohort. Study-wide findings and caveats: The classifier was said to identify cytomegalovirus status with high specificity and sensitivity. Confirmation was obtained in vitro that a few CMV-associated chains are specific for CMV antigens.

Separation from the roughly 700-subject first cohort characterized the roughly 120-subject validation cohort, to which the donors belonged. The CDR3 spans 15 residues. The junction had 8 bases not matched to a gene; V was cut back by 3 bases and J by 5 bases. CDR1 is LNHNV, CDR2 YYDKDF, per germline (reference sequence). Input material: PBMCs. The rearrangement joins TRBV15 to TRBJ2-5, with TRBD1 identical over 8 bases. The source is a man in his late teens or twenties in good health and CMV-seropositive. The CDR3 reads CATSSGDRTSETQYF. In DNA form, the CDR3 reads TGTGCCACCAGCAGCGGGGACAGGACATCGGAGACCCAGTACTTC.